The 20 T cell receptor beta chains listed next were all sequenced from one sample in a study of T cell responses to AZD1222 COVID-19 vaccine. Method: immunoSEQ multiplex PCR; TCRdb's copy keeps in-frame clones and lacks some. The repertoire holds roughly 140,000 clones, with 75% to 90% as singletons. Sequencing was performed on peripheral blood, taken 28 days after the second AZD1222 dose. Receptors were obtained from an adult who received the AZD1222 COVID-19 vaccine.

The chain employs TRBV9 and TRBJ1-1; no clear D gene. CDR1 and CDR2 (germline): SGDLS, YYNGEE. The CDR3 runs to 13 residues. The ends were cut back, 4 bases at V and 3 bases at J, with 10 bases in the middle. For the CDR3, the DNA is TGTGCCAGCAGCCCCGGGTCTTACACTGAAGCTTTCTTT. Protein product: CASSPGSYTEAFF.

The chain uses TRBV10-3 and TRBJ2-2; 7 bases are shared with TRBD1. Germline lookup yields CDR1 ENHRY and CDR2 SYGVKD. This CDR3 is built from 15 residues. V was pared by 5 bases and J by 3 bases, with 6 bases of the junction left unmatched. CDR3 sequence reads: CAISPQQGDTGELFF. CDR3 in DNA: TGTGCCATCAGTCCGCAGCAGGGGGACACCGGGGAGCTGTTTTTT.

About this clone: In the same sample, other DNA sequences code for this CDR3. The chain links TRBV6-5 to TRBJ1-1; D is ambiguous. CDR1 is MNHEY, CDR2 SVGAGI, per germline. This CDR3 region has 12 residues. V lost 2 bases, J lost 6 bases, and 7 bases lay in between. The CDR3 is CASSYPGSEAFF. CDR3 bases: TGTGCCAGCAGTTACCCCGGGTCTGAAGCTTTCTTT.

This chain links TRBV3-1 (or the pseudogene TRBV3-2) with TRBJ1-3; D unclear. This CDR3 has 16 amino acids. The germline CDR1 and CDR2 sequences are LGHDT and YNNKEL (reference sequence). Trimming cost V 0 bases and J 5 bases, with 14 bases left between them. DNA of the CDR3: TGTGCCAGCAGCCAAGATCTAACAGCGGCACGAAACACCATATATTTT. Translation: CASSQDLTAARNTIYF.

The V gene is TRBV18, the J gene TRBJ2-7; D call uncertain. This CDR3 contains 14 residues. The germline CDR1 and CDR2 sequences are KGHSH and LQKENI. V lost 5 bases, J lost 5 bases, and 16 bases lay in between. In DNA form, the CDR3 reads TGTGCCAGCTCATCAGCTTTAACCAGTGACGAGCAGTACTTC. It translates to CASSSALTSDEQYF.

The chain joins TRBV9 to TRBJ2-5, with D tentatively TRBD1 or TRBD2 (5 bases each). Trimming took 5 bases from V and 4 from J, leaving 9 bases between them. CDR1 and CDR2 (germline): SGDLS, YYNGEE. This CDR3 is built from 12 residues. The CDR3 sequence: CASRGVGETQYF. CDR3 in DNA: TGTGCCAGCAGGGGGGTTGGAGAGACCCAGTACTTC. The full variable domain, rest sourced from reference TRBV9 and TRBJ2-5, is DSGVTQTPKHLITATGQRVTLRCSPRSGDLSVYWYQQSLDQGLQFLIQYYNGEERAKGNILERFSAQQFPDLHSELNLSSLELGDSALYFCASRGVGETQYFGPGTRLLVL.

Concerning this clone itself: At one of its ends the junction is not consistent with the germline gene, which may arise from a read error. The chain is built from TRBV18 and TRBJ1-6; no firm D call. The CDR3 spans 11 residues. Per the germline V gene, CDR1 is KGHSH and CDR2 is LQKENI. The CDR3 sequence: CASSPQGTENF. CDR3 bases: TGTGCCAGCTCACCACAGGGAACAGAGAACTTT.

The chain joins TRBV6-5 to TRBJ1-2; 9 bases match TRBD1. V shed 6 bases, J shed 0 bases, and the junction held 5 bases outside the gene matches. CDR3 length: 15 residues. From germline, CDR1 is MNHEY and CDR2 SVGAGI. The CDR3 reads CASRLRQGANYGYTF. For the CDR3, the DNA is TGTGCCAGCAGGCTCAGACAGGGGGCTAACTATGGCTACACCTTC.

The CDR3 bases are TGCGCCAGCAGCTTAGGACAGGATAAGGGGGGCTACACCTTC. Protein sequence: CASSLGQDKGGYTF. This chain connects TRBV5-1 to TRBJ1-2; 7 bases are shared with TRBD1. Germline values: CDR1 SGHRS, CDR2 YFSETQ. CDR3 length equals 14 residues. With 2 bases clipped from V and 8 bases from J, the junction kept 9 bases outside the gene matches.

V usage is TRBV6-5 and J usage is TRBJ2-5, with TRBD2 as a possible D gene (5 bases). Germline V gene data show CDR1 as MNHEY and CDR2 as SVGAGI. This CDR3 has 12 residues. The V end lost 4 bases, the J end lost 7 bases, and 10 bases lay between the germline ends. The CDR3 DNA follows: TGTGCCAGCAGTTCCGGGGTAGGGACCCAGTACTTC. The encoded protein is CASSSGVGTQYF.

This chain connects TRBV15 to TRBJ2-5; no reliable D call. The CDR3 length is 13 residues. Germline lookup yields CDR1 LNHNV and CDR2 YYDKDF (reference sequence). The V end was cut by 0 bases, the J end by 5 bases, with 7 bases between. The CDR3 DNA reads TGTGCCACCAGCAGAGATGTCCTGGAGACCCAGTACTTC. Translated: CATSRDVLETQYF.

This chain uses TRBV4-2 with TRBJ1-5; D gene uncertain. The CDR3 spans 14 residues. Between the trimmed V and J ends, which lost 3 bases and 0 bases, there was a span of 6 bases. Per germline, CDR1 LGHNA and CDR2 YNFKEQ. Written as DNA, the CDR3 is TGTGCCAGCAGCCAGGACCATAGCAATCAGCCCCAGCATTTT. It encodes CASSQDHSNQPQHF.

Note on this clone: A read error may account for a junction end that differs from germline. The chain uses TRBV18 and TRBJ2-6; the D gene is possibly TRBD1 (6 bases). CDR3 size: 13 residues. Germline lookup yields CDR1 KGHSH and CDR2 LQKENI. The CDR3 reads CASSPPGQGTPIF. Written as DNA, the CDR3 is TGTGCCAGCTCACCACCCGGCCAGGGGACACCCATTTTC.

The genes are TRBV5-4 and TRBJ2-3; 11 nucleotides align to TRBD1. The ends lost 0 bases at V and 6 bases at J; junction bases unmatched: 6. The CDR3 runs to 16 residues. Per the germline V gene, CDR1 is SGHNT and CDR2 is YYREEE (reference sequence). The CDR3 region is CASSLARDRGVDTQYF. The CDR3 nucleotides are TGTGCCAGCAGCTTGGCCCGGGACAGGGGGGTCGATACGCAGTATTTT.

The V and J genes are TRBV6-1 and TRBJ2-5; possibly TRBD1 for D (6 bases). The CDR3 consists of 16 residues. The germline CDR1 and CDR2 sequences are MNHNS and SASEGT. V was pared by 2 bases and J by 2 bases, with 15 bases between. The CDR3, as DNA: TGTGCCAGCAGTGAAAGGAGTGCGAGGGGGCAAGAGACCCAGTACTTC. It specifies CASSERSARGQETQYF.

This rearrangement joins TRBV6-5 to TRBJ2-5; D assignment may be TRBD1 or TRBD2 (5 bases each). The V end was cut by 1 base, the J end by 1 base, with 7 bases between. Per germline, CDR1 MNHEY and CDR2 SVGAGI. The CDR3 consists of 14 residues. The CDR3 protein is CASSYYGTQETQYF. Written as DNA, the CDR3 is TGTGCCAGCAGTTACTACGGGACCCAAGAGACCCAGTACTTC.

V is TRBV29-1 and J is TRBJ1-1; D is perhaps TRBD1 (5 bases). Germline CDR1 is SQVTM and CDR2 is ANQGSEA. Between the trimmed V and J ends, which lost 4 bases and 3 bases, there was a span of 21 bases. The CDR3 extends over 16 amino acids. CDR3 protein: CSVARARALGDTEAFF. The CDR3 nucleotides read TGCAGCGTTGCCAGGGCCAGGGCCTTGGGTGACACTGAAGCTTTCTTT.

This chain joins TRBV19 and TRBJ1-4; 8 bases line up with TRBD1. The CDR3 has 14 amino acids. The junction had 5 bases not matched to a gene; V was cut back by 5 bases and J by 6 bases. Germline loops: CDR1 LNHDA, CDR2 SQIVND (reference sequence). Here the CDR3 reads CASSSRTGHEKLFF. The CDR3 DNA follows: TGTGCCAGTAGTTCCCGGACAGGGCATGAAAAACTGTTTTTT.

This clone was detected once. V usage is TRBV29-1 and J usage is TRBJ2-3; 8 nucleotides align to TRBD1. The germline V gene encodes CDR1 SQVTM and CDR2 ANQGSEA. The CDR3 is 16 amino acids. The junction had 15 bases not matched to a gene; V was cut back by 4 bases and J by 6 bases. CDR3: CSVALEGDRYFDTQYF. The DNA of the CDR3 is TGCAGCGTTGCTCTAGAAGGGGACAGGTATTTCGATACGCAGTATTTT.

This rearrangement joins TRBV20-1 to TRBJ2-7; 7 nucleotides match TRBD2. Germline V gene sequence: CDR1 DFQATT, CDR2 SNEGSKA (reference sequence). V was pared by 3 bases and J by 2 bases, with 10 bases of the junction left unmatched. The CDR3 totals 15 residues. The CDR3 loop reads CSASTSRDYPYEQYV. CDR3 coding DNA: TGCAGTGCTAGTACTAGCCGGGACTACCCCTACGAGCAGTACGTC.